These T cell receptor beta chains were read from a single sample in a study of regulatory T cells in long-lasting Graves disease. A single record per CDR3 protein comes from TCRdb applying MiXCR to the multiplex PCR reads. Of 540,000 or so distinct CDR3 sequences listed, roughly 14% were seen once; the top ten hold over 7.5%. In addition, the sample was reused for a study of T cells in Graves' hyperthyroidism and ophthalmopathy.

The material was peripheral blood mononuclear cells (PBMCs), obtained at new diagnosis, from a patient treated with antithyroid drugs. These receptors were taken from a young man with Graves disease. Both conserved end residues are part of each CDR3. The order of the fields is clone size, V gene, J gene, D gene, CDR3 protein, CDR3 DNA. D genes are given only for firm matches. Clone size appears in some rows only: once, few, many, or a class for an expanded clone.

clone size: NA; V gene: TRBV6-2/TRBV6-3; J gene: TRBJ2-5; D gene: NA; CDR3 protein: CASSEWVAIETQYF; CDR3 DNA: TGTGCCAGCAGTGAATGGGTTGCGATAGAGACCCAGTACTTC
clone size: NA; V gene: TRBV6-4; J gene: TRBJ1-2; D gene: NA; CDR3 protein: CASGGPTYGYTF; CDR3 DNA: TGTGCCAGCGGGGGACCGACCTATGGCTACACCTTC
clone size: few; V gene: TRBV20-1; J gene: TRBJ2-1; D gene: TRBD2; CDR3 protein: CSSFRAAAGGIQFF; CDR3 DNA: TGCAGTTCGTTCCGCGCCGCGGCGGGAGGGATACAGTTCTTC
clone size: many; V gene: TRBV7-9; J gene: TRBJ2-3; D gene: NA; CDR3 protein: CATPRGRLEDTQYF; CDR3 DNA: TGTGCCACCCCGAGGGGGAGACTCGAGGATACGCAGTATTTT
clone size: many; V gene: TRBV30; J gene: TRBJ1-1; D gene: NA; CDR3 protein: CAWDGGYTEAFF; CDR3 DNA: TGTGCCTGGGACGGGGGATACACTGAAGCTTTCTTT
clone size: few; V gene: TRBV13; J gene: TRBJ2-7; D gene: NA; CDR3 protein: CASSPVAGRYEQYF; CDR3 DNA: TGTGCCAGCAGCCCGGTGGCGGGACGTTACGAGCAGTACTTC
clone size: many; V gene: TRBV11-2; J gene: TRBJ2-1; D gene: TRBD2; CDR3 protein: CASRQRGLRNEQFF; CDR3 DNA: TGTGCCAGCCGACAGCGGGGCCTTAGAAATGAGCAGTTCTTC
clone size: NA; V gene: TRBV12-3/TRBV12-4; J gene: TRBJ2-1; D gene: NA; CDR3 protein: CASSFFGSENEQFF; CDR3 DNA: TGTGCCAGCAGTTTTTTCGGGAGTGAGAATGAGCAGTTCTTC
clone size: NA; V gene: TRBV9; J gene: TRBJ2-1; D gene: TRBD2; CDR3 protein: CASSVGGGGLAAHSSYNEQFF; CDR3 DNA: TGTGCCAGCAGCGTAGGAGGGGGGGGACTAGCGGCCCATAGCTCCTACAATGAGCAGTTCTTC
clone size: many; V gene: TRBV7-2; J gene: TRBJ2-1; D gene: TRBD1; CDR3 protein: CASSPIGTGHNEQFF; CDR3 DNA: TGTGCCAGCAGCCCAATCGGGACAGGACACAATGAGCAGTTCTTC
clone size: many; V gene: TRBV29-1; J gene: TRBJ1-2; D gene: NA; CDR3 protein: CSVEEGLKPYGYTF; CDR3 DNA: TGCAGCGTTGAAGAGGGACTCAAGCCCTATGGCTACACCTTC
clone size: NA; V gene: TRBV3-1; J gene: TRBJ2-2; D gene: TRBD1; CDR3 protein: CASSQDRGQGADTGELFF; CDR3 DNA: TGTGCCAGCAGCCAAGATCGGGGACAGGGGGCCGACACCGGGGAGCTGTTTTTT
clone size: NA; V gene: TRBV4-2; J gene: TRBJ2-7; D gene: TRBD2; CDR3 protein: CASSQAGLAGSHEQYF; CDR3 DNA: TGTGCCAGCAGCCAAGCGGGACTAGCGGGCAGCCACGAGCAGTACTTC
clone size: many; V gene: TRBV20-1; J gene: TRBJ2-1; D gene: NA; CDR3 protein: CSARSAEGNEQFF; CDR3 DNA: TGCAGTGCTAGATCGGCCGAGGGCAATGAGCAGTTCTTC
clone size: many; V gene: TRBV20-1; J gene: TRBJ2-7; D gene: NA; CDR3 protein: CSARRTIYEQYF; CDR3 DNA: TGCAGTGCTAGACGGACGATCTACGAGCAGTACTTC
clone size: many; V gene: TRBV29-1; J gene: TRBJ2-1; D gene: TRBD2; CDR3 protein: CSVGGLAAYSTYNEQFF; CDR3 DNA: TGCAGCGTGGGGGGACTAGCGGCTTACTCGACCTACAATGAGCAGTTCTTC
clone size: few; V gene: TRBV20-1; J gene: TRBJ2-3; D gene: NA; CDR3 protein: CSASKSSGTDTQYF; CDR3 DNA: TGCAGTGCTAGTAAGTCTAGCGGCACAGATACGCAGTATTTT
clone size: NA; V gene: TRBV10-1; J gene: TRBJ2-7; D gene: TRBD1; CDR3 protein: CASSESRDRYEQYF; CDR3 DNA: TGCGCCAGCAGTGAGTCCCGGGACAGGTACGAGCAGTACTTC
clone size: many; V gene: TRBV27; J gene: TRBJ2-7; D gene: NA; CDR3 protein: CASSPLGGFSEQYF; CDR3 DNA: TGTGCCAGCAGTCCCCTAGGAGGGTTCTCCGAGCAGTACTTC
clone size: many; V gene: TRBV5-1; J gene: TRBJ2-1; D gene: NA; CDR3 protein: CASSLTSRNEQFF; CDR3 DNA: TGCGCCAGCAGCTTGACCAGTAGGAATGAGCAGTTCTTC
clone size: few; V gene: TRBV12-3/TRBV12-4; J gene: TRBJ2-4; D gene: NA; CDR3 protein: CASSFGRAKNIQYF; CDR3 DNA: TGTGCCAGCAGTTTTGGGCGGGCCAAAAACATTCAGTACTTC
clone size: NA; V gene: TRBV3-1; J gene: TRBJ1-2; D gene: NA; CDR3 protein: CASSLQLGQFGGYTF; CDR3 DNA: TGTGCCAGCAGCCTGCAGCTGGGACAATTTGGTGGCTACACCTTC
clone size: many; V gene: TRBV6-5; J gene: TRBJ2-4; D gene: TRBD2; CDR3 protein: CASSYSRAGVTKNIQYF; CDR3 DNA: TGTGCCAGCAGTTACTCCCGTGCGGGAGTAACCAAAAACATTCAGTACTTC
clone size: many; V gene: TRBV6-1; J gene: TRBJ2-1; D gene: NA; CDR3 protein: CASSKTGLPEQFF; CDR3 DNA: TGTGCCAGCAGTAAGACCGGACTCCCAGAGCAGTTCTTC
clone size: many; V gene: TRBV12-3/TRBV12-4; J gene: TRBJ2-4; D gene: NA; CDR3 protein: CASSFERESIQYF; CDR3 DNA: TGTGCCAGCAGTTTCGAACGCGAAAGCATTCAGTACTTC
clone size: NA; V gene: TRBV7-2; J gene: TRBJ1-4; D gene: TRBD1; CDR3 protein: CASSLDQGGEKLFF; CDR3 DNA: TGTGCCAGCAGCTTAGACCAGGGGGGTGAAAAACTGTTTTTT
clone size: many; V gene: TRBV2; J gene: TRBJ2-7; D gene: TRBD2; CDR3 protein: CASSEGPREGPYEQYF; CDR3 DNA: TGTGCCAGCAGTGAAGGCCCACGGGAGGGACCCTACGAGCAGTACTTC
clone size: few; V gene: TRBV5-5; J gene: TRBJ1-1; D gene: NA; CDR3 protein: CASSLIATDPAFF; CDR3 DNA: TGTGCCAGCAGCTTGATTGCGACGGACCCAGCTTTCTTT
clone size: once; V gene: TRBV27; J gene: TRBJ2-2; D gene: NA; CDR3 protein: CASSSGRLYGELFF; CDR3 DNA: TGTGCCAGCAGTTCGGGACGATTGTACGGGGAGCTGTTTTTT
clone size: many; V gene: TRBV24-1; J gene: TRBJ2-3; D gene: TRBD2; CDR3 protein: CATSDPSGRIFGTDTQYF; CDR3 DNA: TGTGCCACCAGTGATCCTAGCGGGAGGATCTTCGGCACAGATACGCAGTATTTT
clone size: NA; V gene: TRBV19; J gene: TRBJ1-1; D gene: NA; CDR3 protein: CASRTAGGTTEAFF; CDR3 DNA: TGTGCCAGTAGGACGGCCGGGGGGACCACTGAAGCTTTCTTT
clone size: many; V gene: TRBV2; J gene: TRBJ1-5; D gene: NA; CDR3 protein: CASSVYRRRNQPQHF; CDR3 DNA: TGTGCCAGCAGTGTTTATCGGCGACGGAATCAGCCCCAGCATTTT
clone size: many; V gene: TRBV7-2; J gene: TRBJ1-1; D gene: NA; CDR3 protein: CASSLGVGTEAFF; CDR3 DNA: TGTGCCAGCAGCTTAGGGGTCGGCACTGAAGCTTTCTTT
clone size: NA; V gene: TRBV11-1; J gene: TRBJ2-1; D gene: TRBD2; CDR3 protein: CASSLEGRQGLAGEVEQFF; CDR3 DNA: TGTGCCAGCAGCTTAGAGGGGAGGCAGGGACTAGCGGGAGAGGTTGAGCAGTTCTTC
clone size: many; V gene: TRBV29-1; J gene: TRBJ2-7; D gene: NA; CDR3 protein: CSVKDRSSYEQYF; CDR3 DNA: TGCAGCGTTAAAGACAGGAGCTCCTACGAGCAGTACTTC
clone size: many; V gene: TRBV7-8; J gene: TRBJ2-1; D gene: NA; CDR3 protein: CASSLDRPSYNEQFF; CDR3 DNA: TGTGCCAGCAGCTTAGACAGACCCTCCTACAATGAGCAGTTCTTC
clone size: NA; V gene: TRBV19; J gene: TRBJ1-5; D gene: TRBD1; CDR3 protein: CASSTYRGNQPQHF; CDR3 DNA: TGTGCCAGTAGTACCTACAGGGGTAATCAGCCCCAGCATTTT
clone size: many; V gene: TRBV2; J gene: TRBJ2-1; D gene: NA; CDR3 protein: CASRVTSNNEQFF; CDR3 DNA: TGTGCCAGCCGCGTCACTTCGAACAATGAGCAGTTCTTC
clone size: many; V gene: TRBV2; J gene: TRBJ2-1; D gene: NA; CDR3 protein: CASSDEVVYEQFF; CDR3 DNA: TGTGCCAGCAGTGATGAGGTGGTCTATGAGCAGTTCTTC
clone size: NA; V gene: TRBV20-1; J gene: TRBJ1-2; D gene: TRBD1; CDR3 protein: CSASGQGANYGYTF; CDR3 DNA: TGCAGTGCTAGTGGGCAGGGGGCCAACTATGGCTACACCTTC
clone size: many; V gene: TRBV12-3/TRBV12-4; J gene: TRBJ2-3; D gene: TRBD2; CDR3 protein: CASSTGGGTDTQYF; CDR3 DNA: TGTGCCAGCTCAACGGGAGGAGGCACAGATACGCAGTATTTT
clone size: NA; V gene: TRBV30; J gene: TRBJ2-7; D gene: NA; CDR3 protein: CAWSEKGAYEQYF; CDR3 DNA: TGTGCCTGGAGTGAAAAGGGAGCCTACGAGCAGTACTTC
clone size: many; V gene: TRBV2; J gene: TRBJ2-7; D gene: NA; CDR3 protein: CASRITSSYEQYF; CDR3 DNA: TGTGCCAGCAGAATTACTAGCTCCTACGAGCAGTACTTC
clone size: NA; V gene: TRBV4-1; J gene: TRBJ2-5; D gene: NA; CDR3 protein: CASSKALDPRPETQYF; CDR3 DNA: TGCGCCAGCAGCAAAGCGCTCGATCCTAGGCCAGAGACCCAGTACTTC
clone size: many; V gene: TRBV5-1; J gene: TRBJ2-4; D gene: NA; CDR3 protein: CASSPGKNIQYF; CDR3 DNA: TGCGCCAGCAGCCCAGGCAAAAACATTCAGTACTTC
clone size: many; V gene: TRBV24-1; J gene: TRBJ2-2; D gene: NA; CDR3 protein: CATSGGGPLRNTGELFF; CDR3 DNA: TGTGCCACCAGTGGTGGGGGCCCCCTTCGGAACACCGGGGAGCTGTTTTTT
clone size: few; V gene: TRBV12-3/TRBV12-4; J gene: TRBJ2-7; D gene: NA; CDR3 protein: CASSQTQSSSLREQYF; CDR3 DNA: TGTGCCAGCAGTCAGACCCAATCTAGCTCGCTGAGGGAGCAGTACTTC
clone size: many; V gene: TRBV27; J gene: TRBJ1-2; D gene: TRBD1; CDR3 protein: CVALVPTSGTAGEGYTF; CDR3 DNA: TGTGTCGCCCTTGTACCCACCTCCGGGACAGCTGGGGAGGGCTACACCTTC
clone size: NA; V gene: TRBV7-3; J gene: TRBJ1-2; D gene: NA; CDR3 protein: CASSWAGGGGYTF; CDR3 DNA: TGTGCCAGCAGCTGGGCGGGGGGTGGTGGCTACACCTTC
clone size: many; V gene: TRBV20-1; J gene: TRBJ1-4; D gene: NA; CDR3 protein: CSARGITSEKLFF; CDR3 DNA: TGCAGTGCTAGAGGCATTACAAGTGAAAAACTGTTTTTT
clone size: NA; V gene: TRBV6-5; J gene: TRBJ1-1; D gene: NA; CDR3 protein: CASSYSPTEAFF; CDR3 DNA: TGTGCCAGCAGTTACTCGCCCACTGAAGCTTTCTTT
clone size: many; V gene: TRBV29-1; J gene: TRBJ1-2; D gene: TRBD1; CDR3 protein: CSAITGAGGYTF; CDR3 DNA: TGCAGCGCCATTACAGGGGCAGGAGGCTACACCTTC
clone size: many; V gene: TRBV30; J gene: TRBJ2-7; D gene: NA; CDR3 protein: CAWSVPGAQQYF; CDR3 DNA: TGTGCCTGGAGTGTACCGGGAGCACAGCAGTACTTC
clone size: few; V gene: TRBV5-6; J gene: TRBJ2-1; D gene: TRBD2; CDR3 protein: CASSRSGRNSYNEQFF; CDR3 DNA: TGTGCCAGCAGTCGTAGCGGGAGGAACTCCTACAATGAGCAGTTCTTC
clone size: many; V gene: TRBV19; J gene: TRBJ1-5; D gene: NA; CDR3 protein: CASSILGQLNQPQHF; CDR3 DNA: TGTGCCAGTAGTATACTTGGACAGCTTAATCAGCCCCAGCATTTT
clone size: few; V gene: TRBV19; J gene: TRBJ2-5; D gene: NA; CDR3 protein: CASSAEPSVQETQYF; CDR3 DNA: TGTGCCAGTAGTGCGGAACCTAGCGTCCAAGAGACCCAGTACTTC
clone size: few; V gene: TRBV20-1; J gene: TRBJ2-1; D gene: TRBD2; CDR3 protein: CSARSIAGKVNEQFF; CDR3 DNA: TGCAGTGCTAGATCTATAGCGGGAAAGGTGAATGAGCAGTTCTTC